The T cell receptor beta chain under discussion was sequenced for a study of cytotoxic CD8 clonotypes in ibrutinib-treated CLL. At the level of the study: Across the patients, roughly ten were relapsed/refractory, roughly 16 treatment-naive and around 18 IGHV unmutated. Recorded responses included around 25 partial and 2 complete; following median roughly 74 months, approximately 15 stayed remitted and roughly twelve progressed. Overall study results and limits: Having risen at ibrutinib response, clonality had fallen back toward baseline by progression. Public clonotypes, found uncommonly, either contracted or stayed stable on treatment.

In regard to this clone: Its antigen is not known.

The table came from immunoSEQ multiplex PCR; TCRdb's copy has only in-frame clones and leaves some out. The data hold 120,000 to 150,000 clones, with around 77% observed a single time. The CDR3 runs 13 residues. CDR1 and CDR2 from the germline V gene are SEHNR and FQNEAQ (reference sequence). V lost 8 bases to trimming and J lost 9 bases; unmatched junction nucleotides: 7. Material: PBMCs, obtained after 12 months of ibrutinib treatment. The genes are TRBV7-9 and TRBJ2-1; 10 bases are shared with TRBD2. This sequence was found in a human donor with chronic lymphocytic leukemia. This chain's CDR3 is CASSLAGVGEQFF. The CDR3 bases are TGTGCCAGCTCGCTAGCGGGAGTAGGTGAGCAGTTCTTC.